The TCR beta chain described here comes from a study of shared clonotypes between healthy human individuals. Generated by immunoSEQ multiplex PCR, the TCRdb table keeps only in-frame clones and is missing some. The sample consists of roughly 2 million clones, roughly 95% of them appearing once. V lost 11 bases and J lost 0; bases outside the gene matches: 6. CDR3 length: 14 residues. Germline V gene lookup returns CDR1 MDHEN and CDR2 SYDVKM. This clonotype was obtained from a man younger than 30 in good health. This chain joins TRBV28 and TRBJ1-4; 7 bases agree with TRBD1. The specimen was naive CD4+ T cells sorted from blood. Subset described: CD45RA+ positively selected. CDR3 amino acids: CASGTVATNEKLFF. The DNA for the CDR3 is TGTGCCTCCGGGACAGTTGCAACTAATGAAAAACTGTTTTTT.